A selection of T cell receptor beta chains follows, all from one sample in a study of blood T cell repertoires in COVID-19. Assay: immunoSEQ multiplex PCR; the TCRdb copy retains only in-frame clones and omits some. The sample lists 160,000 or so clones; about 90% were seen once. The sample comprised peripheral blood. All receptors come from a man in his 60s with acute or convalescent COVID-19. The CDR3 runs from the conserved cysteine through the conserved F or W. Each record gives: V gene, J gene, D gene, clone size, CDR3 length, CDR3 protein, CDR3 DNA. A D gene is named only where the DNA matches it firmly. A row's size may be missing; if present it is once, few, many or a size class.

v_gene: TRBV4-2
j_gene: TRBJ2-5
d_gene: -
abundance: -
len: 16
CDR3aa: CASSQDLSRFQETQYF
CDR3nt: TGTGCCAGCAGCCAAGATCTATCACGGTTTCAAGAGACCCAGTACTTC

v_gene: TRBV5-1
j_gene: TRBJ1-4
d_gene: -
abundance: -
len: 14
CDR3aa: CASSFRDFNEKLFF
CDR3nt: TGCGCCAGCAGCTTCCGAGACTTTAATGAAAAACTGTTTTTT

v_gene: TRBV7-9
j_gene: TRBJ2-6
d_gene: -
abundance: -
len: 19
CDR3aa: CASSLIHTGTFSGANVLTF
CDR3nt: TGTGCCAGCAGCCTCATCCATACAGGGACCTTCTCTGGGGCCAACGTCCTGACTTTC

v_gene: TRBV10-3
j_gene: TRBJ2-6
d_gene: TRBD2
abundance: -
len: 16
CDR3aa: CAISERGGAGANVLTF
CDR3nt: TGTGCCATCAGTGAGCGGGGGGGAGCTGGGGCCAACGTCCTGACTTTC

v_gene: TRBV12-3/TRBV12-4
j_gene: TRBJ1-4
d_gene: -
abundance: -
len: 13
CDR3aa: CASRGGNDEKLFF
CDR3nt: TGTGCCAGCCGAGGGGGAAACGATGAAAAACTGTTTTTT

v_gene: TRBV5-1
j_gene: TRBJ1-2
d_gene: TRBD1
abundance: -
len: 14
CDR3aa: CASSPAEQGYGYTF
CDR3nt: TGCGCCAGCAGCCCGGCGGAACAGGGGTATGGCTACACCTTC

v_gene: TRBV3-1/TRBV3-2
j_gene: TRBJ1-1
d_gene: -
abundance: -
len: 13
CDR3aa: CASSQQDTTEAFF
CDR3nt: TGTGCCAGCAGCCAACAGGATACAACTGAAGCTTTCTTT

v_gene: TRBV27
j_gene: TRBJ1-1
d_gene: -
abundance: -
len: 13
CDR3aa: CASKQGQNTEAFF
CDR3nt: TGTGCCAGCAAACAGGGACAGAACACTGAAGCTTTCTTT

v_gene: TRBV4-2
j_gene: TRBJ1-4
d_gene: -
abundance: -
len: 15
CDR3aa: CASSQVQGENEKLFF
CDR3nt: TGTGCCAGCAGCCAAGTACAGGGCGAAAATGAAAAACTGTTTTTT

v_gene: TRBV4-3
j_gene: TRBJ2-1
d_gene: -
abundance: once
len: 17
CDR3aa: CASSHAGGDFGGNEQFF
CDR3nt: TGCGCCAGCAGTCACGCAGGAGGCGACTTCGGGGGCAATGAGCAGTTCTTC

v_gene: TRBV7-9
j_gene: TRBJ1-1
d_gene: -
abundance: -
len: 12
CDR3aa: CASTPSGTEAFF
CDR3nt: TGTGCCAGCACTCCCAGTGGCACTGAAGCTTTCTTT

v_gene: TRBV6-1
j_gene: TRBJ1-6
d_gene: -
abundance: once
len: 14
CDR3aa: CASSEVPGFSPLHF
CDR3nt: TGTGCCAGCAGTGAGGTCCCAGGGTTTTCACCCCTCCACTTT

v_gene: TRBV6-2/TRBV6-3
j_gene: TRBJ2-3
d_gene: TRBD2
abundance: once
len: 15
CDR3aa: CASSSLAGNTDTQYF
CDR3nt: TGTGCCAGCAGTTCGCTAGCGGGGAACACAGATACGCAGTATTTT

v_gene: TRBV28
j_gene: TRBJ1-2
d_gene: TRBD1
abundance: -
len: 16
CDR3aa: CASSLLPGQGNDGYTF
CDR3nt: TGTGCCAGCAGTTTACTTCCAGGACAGGGTAACGATGGCTACACCTTC

v_gene: TRBV6-5
j_gene: TRBJ1-2
d_gene: TRBD1
abundance: -
len: 15
CDR3aa: CASRYGQGDTYGYTF
CDR3nt: TGTGCCAGCAGGTACGGACAGGGAGATACCTATGGCTACACCTTC

v_gene: TRBV5-4
j_gene: TRBJ1-2
d_gene: TRBD1
abundance: few
len: 14
CDR3aa: CASSDYRGIRGYTF
CDR3nt: TGTGCCAGCAGCGATTACAGGGGGATACGAGGCTACACCTTC

v_gene: TRBV2
j_gene: TRBJ1-2
d_gene: -
abundance: -
len: 13
CDR3aa: CASKRTANYGYTF
CDR3nt: TGTGCCAGCAAAAGGACAGCCAACTATGGCTACACCTTC

v_gene: TRBV4-1
j_gene: TRBJ2-3
d_gene: TRBD2
abundance: once
len: 17
CDR3aa: CASSQASHGGGTDTQYF
CDR3nt: TGCGCCAGCAGCCAAGCTAGTCACGGGGGGGGCACAGATACGCAGTATTTT

v_gene: TRBV7-6
j_gene: TRBJ2-1
d_gene: TRBD2
abundance: -
len: 16
CDR3aa: CASSLTRVAGDNEQFF
CDR3nt: TGTGCCAGCAGCTTAACCCGGGTAGCGGGGGACAATGAGCAGTTCTTC

v_gene: TRBV7-8
j_gene: TRBJ2-5
d_gene: TRBD1
abundance: -
len: 14
CDR3aa: CASSPRTGIETQYF
CDR3nt: TGTGCCAGCAGCCCCCGGACAGGGATCGAGACCCAGTACTTC